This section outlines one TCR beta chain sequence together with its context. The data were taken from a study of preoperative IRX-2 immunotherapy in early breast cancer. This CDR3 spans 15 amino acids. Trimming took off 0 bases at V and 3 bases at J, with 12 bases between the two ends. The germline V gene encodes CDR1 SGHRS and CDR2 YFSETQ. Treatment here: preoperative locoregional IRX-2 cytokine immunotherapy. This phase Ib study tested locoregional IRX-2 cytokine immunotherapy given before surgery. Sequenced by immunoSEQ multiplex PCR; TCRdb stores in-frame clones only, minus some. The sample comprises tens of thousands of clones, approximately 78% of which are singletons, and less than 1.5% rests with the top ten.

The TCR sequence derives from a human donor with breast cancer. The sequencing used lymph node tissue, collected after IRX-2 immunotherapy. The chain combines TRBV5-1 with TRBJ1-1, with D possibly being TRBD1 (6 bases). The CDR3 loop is CASSLGQGPDTEAFF. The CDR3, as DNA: TGCGCCAGCAGCTTGGGGCAGGGGCCGGACACTGAAGCTTTCTTT.